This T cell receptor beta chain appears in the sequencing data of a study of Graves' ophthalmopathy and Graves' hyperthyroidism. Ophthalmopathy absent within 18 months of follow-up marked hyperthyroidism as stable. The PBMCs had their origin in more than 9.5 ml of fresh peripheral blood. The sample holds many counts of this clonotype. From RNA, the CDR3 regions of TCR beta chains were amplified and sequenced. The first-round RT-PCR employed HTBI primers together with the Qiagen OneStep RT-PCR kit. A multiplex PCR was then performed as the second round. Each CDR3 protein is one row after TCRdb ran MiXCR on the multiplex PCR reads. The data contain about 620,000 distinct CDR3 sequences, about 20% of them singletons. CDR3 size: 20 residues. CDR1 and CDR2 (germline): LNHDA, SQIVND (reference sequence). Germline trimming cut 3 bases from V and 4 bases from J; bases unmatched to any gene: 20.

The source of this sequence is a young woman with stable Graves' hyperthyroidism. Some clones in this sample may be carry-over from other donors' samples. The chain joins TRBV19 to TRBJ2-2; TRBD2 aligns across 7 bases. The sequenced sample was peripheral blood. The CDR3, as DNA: TGTGCCAGTAGTATGAACCGGGACTATTTGTTGGCTCGGTCCACCGGGGAGCTGTTTTTT. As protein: CASSMNRDYLLARSTGELFF.